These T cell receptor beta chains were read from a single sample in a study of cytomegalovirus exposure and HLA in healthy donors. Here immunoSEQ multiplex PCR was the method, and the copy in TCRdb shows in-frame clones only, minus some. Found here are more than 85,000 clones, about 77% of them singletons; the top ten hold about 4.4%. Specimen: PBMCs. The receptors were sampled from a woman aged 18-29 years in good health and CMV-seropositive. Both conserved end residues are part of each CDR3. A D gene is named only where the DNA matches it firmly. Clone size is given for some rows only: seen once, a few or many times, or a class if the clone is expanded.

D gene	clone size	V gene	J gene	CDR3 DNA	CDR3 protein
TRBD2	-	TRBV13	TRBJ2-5	TGTGCCAGCAGCTTAGGGTCGCTAGCGGGAGGGCCACGGGAGACCCAGTACTTC	CASSLGSLAGGPRETQYF
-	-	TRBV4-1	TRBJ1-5	TGCGCCAGCAGCCAAGAAGCAGGGCAGATCAATCAGCCCCAGCATTTT	CASSQEAGQINQPQHF
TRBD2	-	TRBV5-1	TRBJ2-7	TGCGCCAGCAGCTTGGATAGCGGGCTGGGCGGGGAGCAGTACTTC	CASSLDSGLGGEQYF
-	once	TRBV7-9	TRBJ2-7	TGTGCCAGCACCCCCTCCGGGACAAGACCCGAGCAGTACTTC	CASTPSGTRPEQYF
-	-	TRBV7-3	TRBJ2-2	TGTGCCAGCAGCTTAATGAGCGGTCTGAACACCGGGGAGCTGTTTTTT	CASSLMSGLNTGELFF
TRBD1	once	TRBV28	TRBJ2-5	TGTGCCAGCAGTTTCGGACAGGCGGTGTACCAAGAGACCCAGTACTTC	CASSFGQAVYQETQYF
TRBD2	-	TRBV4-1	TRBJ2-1	TGCGCCAGCAGCCTTAGCGGGAATGAGCAGTTCTTC	CASSLSGNEQFF
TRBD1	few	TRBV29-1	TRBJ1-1	TGCAGCGTTGTTCACAGGGGTGGGAACACTGAAGCTTTCTTT	CSVVHRGGNTEAFF
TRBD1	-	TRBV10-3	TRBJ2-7	TGTGCCATCAGTGGACAGGGGGCATCCACATCCTACGAGCAGTACTTC	CAISGQGASTSYEQYF
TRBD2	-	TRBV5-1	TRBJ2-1	TGCGCCAGCAGCTCCCCTAGCGGTCCATTCTACAATGAGCAGTTCTTC	CASSSPSGPFYNEQFF
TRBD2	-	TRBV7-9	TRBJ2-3	TGTGCCAGCAGCCCGAGGACTAGCGGGAGTACAGATACGCAGTATTTT	CASSPRTSGSTDTQYF
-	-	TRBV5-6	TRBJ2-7	TGTGCCAGCAGCTTGACCGGGTACGAGCAGTACTTC	CASSLTGYEQYF
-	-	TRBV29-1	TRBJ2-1	TGCAGCGTCCAAGCGGACCCATACAATGAGCAGTTCTTC	CSVQADPYNEQFF
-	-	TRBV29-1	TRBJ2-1	TGCAGCGTTGGAGGGAGGGAGCAGTTCTTC	CSVGGREQFF
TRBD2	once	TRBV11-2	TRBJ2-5	TGTGCCAGCAGCTCGCCGGGACTAGCGGGAGTCGAGACCCAGTACTTC	CASSSPGLAGVETQYF
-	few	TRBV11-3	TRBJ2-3	TGTGCCAGCAGCTCCTCGGCGGGCGCAGATACGCAGTATTTT	CASSSSAGADTQYF
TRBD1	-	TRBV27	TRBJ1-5	TGTGCCAGCAGTGAGTCACAGGGGGCTAATCAGCCCCAGCATTTT	CASSESQGANQPQHF
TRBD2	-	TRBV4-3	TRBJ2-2	TGCGCCAGCAGCCCACAACTAGCGGGAAATCTCGGGGAGCTGTTTTTT	CASSPQLAGNLGELFF
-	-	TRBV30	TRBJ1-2	TGTGCCTGGAGTGTTTCAGGGTTCTATGGCTACACCTTC	CAWSVSGFYGYTF
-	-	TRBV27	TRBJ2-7	TGTGCCAGCAGTTTAGCAGGGCGCGAGCAGTACTTC	CASSLAGREQYF
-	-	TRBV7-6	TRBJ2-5	TGTGCCAGCAGGACGCCGGGGTTCCAAGAGACCCAGTACTTC	CASRTPGFQETQYF
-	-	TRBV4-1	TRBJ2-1	TGCGCCAGCAGCCAAGATCCAGCGGGCTACAATGAGCAGTTCTTC	CASSQDPAGYNEQFF
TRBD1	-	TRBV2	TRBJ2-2	TGTGCCAGCAGCGGACAGGGCGCGAACACCGGGGAGCTGTTTTTT	CASSGQGANTGELFF
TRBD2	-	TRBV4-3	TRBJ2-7	TGCGCCAGCAGCCAAGAAAGGACTAGCGCAGGAGTGTACGAGCAGTACTTC	CASSQERTSAGVYEQYF
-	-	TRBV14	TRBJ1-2	TGTGCCAGCAGCCAAGATTGGGCCAATCCGCCCACCTTC	CASSQDWANPPTF
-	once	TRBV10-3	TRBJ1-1	TGTGCCACCTCCCACCCGGGCACTGAAGCTTTCTTT	CATSHPGTEAFF
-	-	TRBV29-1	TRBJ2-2	TGCAGCGTTTTTAAACTGAACACCGGGGAGCTGTTTTTT	CSVFKLNTGELFF
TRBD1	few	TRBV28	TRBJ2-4	TGTGCCAGCAGCACGGACAGGGGGAACCCTCGCTGGCCCCCGCGCCCCTTAGTCAAAAACATTCAGTACTTC	CASSTDRGNPRWPPRPLVKNIQYF
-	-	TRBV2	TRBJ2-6	TGTGCCAGCAGTGGGACGGGAATCACTGGGGCCAACGTCCTGACTTTC	CASSGTGITGANVLTF
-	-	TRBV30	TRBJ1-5	TGTGCCTGGAGTGTACCGGGGGGCACCCAGCATTTT	CAWSVPGGTQHF
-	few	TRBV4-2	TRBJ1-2	TGTGCCAGCAGCCAAGAGCGGGGGGGATACTATGGCTACACCTTC	CASSQERGGYYGYTF
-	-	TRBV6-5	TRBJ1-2	TGTGCCAGCAGTGAGGGGGACTATGGCTACACCTTC	CASSEGDYGYTF
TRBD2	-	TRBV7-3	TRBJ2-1	TGTGCCAGCAGCCACCAGCGGGACTCCTACAATGAGCAGTTCTTC	CASSHQRDSYNEQFF
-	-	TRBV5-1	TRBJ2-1	TGCGCCAGCAGCTTAATGGGGGGAACCTACAATGAGCAGTTCTTC	CASSLMGGTYNEQFF
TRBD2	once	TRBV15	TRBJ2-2	TGTGCCACCAGCAGTCAGCGGGAGGGCCCCGGGGAGCTGTTTTTT	CATSSQREGPGELFF
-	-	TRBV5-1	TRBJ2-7	TGCGCCAGCAGCTTGGTTTCCAGCCCGCCATCAGGCGAGCAGTACTTC	CASSLVSSPPSGEQYF
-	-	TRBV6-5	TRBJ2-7	TGTGCCAGCAGTGGGACCCGGGACTACGAGCAGTACTTC	CASSGTRDYEQYF
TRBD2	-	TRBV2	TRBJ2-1	TGTGCCAGCAGTGATTTTAAGGGGACTAGCGGGAGGGCCTGGCAGTTCTTC	CASSDFKGTSGRAWQFF
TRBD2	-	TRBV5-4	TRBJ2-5	TGTGCCAGCAGATCCTCTCTAGCGGACCAAGAGACCCAGTACTTC	CASRSSLADQETQYF
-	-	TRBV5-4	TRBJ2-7	TGTGCCAGCAGCTTGGGGCACCTCTCCTACGAGCAGTACTTC	CASSLGHLSYEQYF
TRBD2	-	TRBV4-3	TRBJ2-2	TGCGCCAGCAGCCAAAATCGGTTCTTGACTAGCGGCCCCGGGGAGCTGTTTTTT	CASSQNRFLTSGPGELFF
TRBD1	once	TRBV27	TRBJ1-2	TGTGCCAGCAGTTTAAGACAGGGGCAGATAAGGGGCTACACCTTC	CASSLRQGQIRGYTF